A selection of T cell receptor beta chains follows, all from one sample in a study of blood T cell repertoires in COVID-19. Produced via immunoSEQ multiplex PCR; TCRdb's table is partial and in-frame only. Here the sample spans approximately 28,000 clones, over 70% being singletons. Sequencing was done on a sample of peripheral blood. The source is a woman aged 55-75 years with acute or convalescent COVID-19. CDR3s include the opening cysteine and the closing phenylalanine or tryptophan. The D gene is left open where the match is weak. Some rows have no size entry. The others give once, few or many, or a class for an expanded clone.

V gene	D gene	J gene	clone size	CDR3 protein	CDR3 DNA
TRBV6-1	.	TRBJ2-7	.	CASSESGFSYEQYF	TGTGCCAGCAGTGAGTCAGGTTTCTCCTACGAGCAGTACTTC
TRBV20-1	.	TRBJ1-6	.	CSASDRSSYNSPLHF	TGCAGTGCTAGTGACCGGAGCTCCTATAATTCACCCCTCCACTTT
TRBV7-8	TRBD1	TRBJ2-7	.	CASLRTGVSYEQYF	TGTGCCAGCTTACGGACAGGGGTCTCCTACGAGCAGTACTTC
TRBV7-2	.	TRBJ2-7	.	CASSLGTVSYEQYF	TGTGCCAGCAGCTTAGGGACAGTCTCCTACGAGCAGTACTTC
TRBV6-5	TRBD1	TRBJ2-5	.	CASSYSTGRGETQYF	TGTGCCAGCAGTTACTCGACAGGGCGTGGAGAGACCCAGTACTTC
TRBV7-2	.	TRBJ1-2	.	CASSLDGGGYGYTF	TGTGCCAGCAGCTTAGACGGTGGAGGGTATGGCTACACCTTC
TRBV5-1	.	TRBJ1-6	few	CASSLGGDNDSPLHF	TGCGCCAGCAGCTTGGGGGGAGATAACGATTCACCCCTCCACTTT
TRBV11-2	TRBD2	TRBJ2-2	.	CASSSLFSPGLANTGELFF	TGTGCCAGCAGCTCGTTATTCTCCCCGGGACTAGCGAACACCGGGGAGCTGTTTTTT
TRBV5-4	.	TRBJ2-3	.	CASSFNPADTQYF	TGTGCCAGCAGCTTTAATCCCGCAGATACGCAGTATTTT
TRBV19	.	TRBJ2-3	.	CASSMIVGTPSTDTQYF	TGTGCCAGTAGTATGATTGTCGGGACACCGAGCACAGATACGCAGTATTTT
TRBV29-1	.	TRBJ2-2	.	CSVAPQGTGELFF	TGCAGCGTTGCCCCCCAGGGCACCGGGGAGCTGTTTTTT
TRBV6-1	TRBD1	TRBJ2-7	few	CASSEDGTETGESYEQYF	TGTGCCAGCAGTGAAGATGGCACTGAAACAGGGGAAAGCTACGAGCAGTACTTC
TRBV3-1/TRBV3-2	TRBD2	TRBJ2-7	.	CASSQDLLAGLDEQYF	TGTGCCAGCAGCCAAGATCTGCTAGCGGGACTCGACGAGCAGTACTTC
TRBV5-1	.	TRBJ1-2	.	CASSFGGANYGYTF	TGCGCCAGCAGCTTTGGGGGGGCTAACTATGGCTACACCTTC
TRBV13	TRBD1	TRBJ1-3	.	CASSRPGTADSGNTIYF	TGTGCCAGCAGTCGCCCTGGGACAGCCGACTCTGGAAACACCATATATTTT
TRBV2	TRBD1	TRBJ1-6	.	CASSGRTGAYSPLHF	TGTGCCAGCAGTGGTCGAACAGGGGCCTATTCACCCCTCCACTTT
TRBV4-1	TRBD1	TRBJ1-5	.	CASSRIPGQGLDQPQHF	TGCGCCAGCAGCCGAATACCGGGACAGGGGTTAGATCAGCCCCAGCATTTT
TRBV4-2	.	TRBJ1-1	.	CASSSSRSTEAFF	TGTGCCAGCAGCTCATCGAGATCCACTGAAGCTTTCTTT
TRBV4-2	TRBD2	TRBJ2-7	.	CASRPGGTSSYEQYF	TGTGCCAGCCGTCCGGGGGGAACTAGCTCCTACGAGCAGTACTTC
TRBV7-9	.	TRBJ1-1	.	CASSLSGGYEAFF	TGTGCCAGCAGCTTATCCGGGGGATATGAAGCTTTCTTT
TRBV5-1	TRBD1	TRBJ1-4	.	CASSSQQGMDEKLFF	TGCGCCAGCAGCTCTCAACAGGGGATGGATGAAAAACTGTTTTTT
TRBV2	TRBD2	TRBJ2-5	.	CASSRRLAEETQYF	TGTGCCAGCAGTCGGAGGCTAGCGGAAGAGACCCAGTACTTC
TRBV23-1	.	TRBJ1-2	.	CASSQSRKARAGLF	TGCGCCAGCAGTCAATCACGGAAGGCTAGGGCGGGTCTCTTC
TRBV6-5	TRBD1	TRBJ1-2	.	CASNPQGALVFGYTF	TGTGCCAGCAACCCCCAGGGGGCGCTTGTATTTGGCTACACCTTC
TRBV6-5	.	TRBJ2-5	once	CASSYAQFSETQYF	TGTGCCAGCAGTTACGCCCAGTTTTCGGAGACCCAGTACTTC
TRBV6-5	.	TRBJ1-2	.	CASRRTVSANYGYTF	TGTGCCAGCAGGCGGACAGTCTCAGCTAACTATGGCTACACCTTC
TRBV30	.	TRBJ2-1	.	CAWKGRPDYNEQFF	TGTGCCTGGAAGGGGAGGCCTGACTACAATGAGCAGTTCTTC
TRBV5-6	TRBD1	TRBJ1-2	few	CASIVRDRDYDGYTF	TGTGCCAGCATCGTTAGGGACAGGGATTACGATGGCTACACCTTC
TRBV24-1	.	TRBJ2-5	.	CATSDPRQLQETQYF	TGTGCCACCAGTGATCCAAGACAACTCCAAGAGACCCAGTACTTC
TRBV5-1	TRBD1	TRBJ1-4	.	CASSSLGTGNEKLFF	TGCGCCAGCAGCTCCTTAGGGACAGGGAATGAAAAACTGTTTTTT
TRBV28	TRBD1	TRBJ1-1	medium-sized	CASSLLAGGELNTEAFF	TGTGCCAGCAGTTTATTGGCAGGGGGCGAATTGAACACTGAAGCTTTCTTT
TRBV4-2	TRBD2	TRBJ2-5	.	CASSQNLLGGGPQETQYF	TGTGCCAGCAGCCAAAATTTGCTGGGCGGGGGACCCCAAGAGACCCAGTACTTC
TRBV27	.	TRBJ2-4	.	CASSLSPTGAKNIQYF	TGTGCCAGCAGTTTATCCCCAACAGGGGCCAAAAACATTCAGTACTTC
TRBV9	TRBD1	TRBJ1-1	.	CASSGEDRANTEAFF	TGTGCCAGCAGCGGAGAGGACAGGGCGAACACTGAAGCTTTCTTT
TRBV5-8	.	TRBJ1-1	.	CASSPPRQGANTEAFF	TGTGCCAGCAGCCCACCTCGGCAGGGTGCTAACACTGAAGCTTTCTTT
TRBV7-3	.	TRBJ2-3	once	CASSLNSWGPGTDTQYF	TGTGCCAGCAGCTTAAATTCCTGGGGGCCGGGCACAGATACGCAGTATTTT
TRBV2	.	TRBJ1-5	.	CASSVQGTVFQPQHF	TGTGCCAGCAGTGTGCAGGGGACCGTTTTTCAGCCCCAGCATTTT
TRBV3-1/TRBV3-2	.	TRBJ2-7	.	CASSQAGHEQYF	TGTGCCAGCAGCCAAGCGGGTCACGAGCAGTACTTC
TRBV28	.	TRBJ2-4	.	CASSRNIQYF	TGTGCCAGCAGCCGAAACATTCAGTACTTC
TRBV7-9	.	TRBJ2-1	.	CASSPGGYEQFF	TGTGCCAGCAGCCCCGGAGGCTATGAGCAGTTCTTC
TRBV19	TRBD1	TRBJ1-1	.	CASKGTGGRTEAFF	TGTGCCAGTAAGGGCACAGGGGGCCGAACTGAAGCTTTCTTT
TRBV14	TRBD1	TRBJ2-3	few	CASSRPGQGASTDTQYF	TGTGCCAGCAGCCGACCGGGACAGGGAGCGTCCACAGATACGCAGTATTTT